The clone carrying this TCR beta chain was observed a handful of times. This sample stems from a study of T-cell reconstitution after alpha-beta-depleted transplantation in children. The CDR3 contains 15 residues. J gave up 5 bases and V 4 bases, and 9 bases lay outside the gene matches. In germline, CDR1 is SGDLS, CDR2 YYNGEE. Library preparation (for TCRbeta) was performed with unique molecular identifiers. One entry per CDR3 protein results from TCRdb running MiXCR on the PCR reads. This sample has some 640,000 distinct CDR3 sequences, with approximately 16% found just once. Source: PBMCs from the stem cell graft donor, taken from the stem cell graft. The chain has TRBV9 and TRBJ2-7, with 10 bases aligning to TRBD2. The origin of this receptor is a human donor who donated a stem cell graft to a child with acute myeloid leukemia. The CDR3 is CASSPSGGAYHEQYF. In DNA form, the CDR3 reads TGTGCCAGCAGCCCTAGCGGGGGAGCGTATCACGAGCAGTACTTC.